What follows are 28 T cell receptor beta chains derived from one specimen sequenced in a study of T cells in Graves' hyperthyroidism and ophthalmopathy. TCR beta CDR3 sequences were amplified from RNA transcripts. Carried out on the TCR CDR3, a first-round RT-PCR used the HTBI primer set. Via MiXCR, TCRdb re-called the multiplex PCR reads, giving one row per CDR3 protein. The repertoire holds about 400,000 distinct CDR3 sequences, roughly 14% seen once, with over 10% in the top ten. Specimen: blood. The receptors were sampled from a man aged 18 to 29 with Graves' ophthalmopathy.

The sample holds many counts of this clonotype. The chain combines TRBV12-3 or TRBV12-4 with TRBJ1-1, with a possible D match to TRBD1 (5 bases). Trimming shortened V by 6 bases and J by 1 base, and 12 bases separated the two germline ends. The CDR3 totals 14 residues. Here the CDR3 reads CASSVLTGNTEAFF. The CDR3 DNA follows: TGTGCCAGCAGCGTCCTAACAGGGAACACTGAAGCTTTCTTT.

This clonotype has a count of ten or more. The chain couples TRBV20-1 to TRBJ2-3; D not resolved. The germline gives CDR1 DFQATT, CDR2 SNEGSKA (reference sequence). The CDR3 is made up of 17 amino acids. V shed 3 bases and J shed 4 bases, with 23 bases lying between them. CDR3 DNA sequence: TGCAGTGCTAGTCAAAACCAGCAAAACTTTATAGCAGATACGCAGTATTTT. Translating it yields CSASQNQQNFIADTQYF.

This clonotype was found a few times. This chain connects TRBV5-1 to TRBJ2-1; 11 bases line up with TRBD2. The CDR3 extends over 17 amino acids. The V gene end was trimmed by 4 bases and the J gene end by 0 bases; junction bases not matched to a gene: 6. Looked up from germline, CDR1 is SGHRS and CDR2 is YFSETQ. The CDR3 nucleotides are TGCGCCAGCAGCACACTAGCGGGAGTCAGCTCCTACAATGAGCAGTTCTTC. It codes for CASSTLAGVSSYNEQFF.

V gene TRBV30 combines with J gene TRBJ2-5; D is possibly TRBD2 (6 bases). Germline V gene sequence: CDR1 GTSNPN, CDR2 SVGIG (reference sequence). V gave up 1 base and J gave up 5 bases, with 14 bases separating them. CDR3 length: 14 residues. The chain's CDR3 is CAWSGLRGSETQYF. The CDR3 DNA follows: TGTGCCTGGAGTGGGCTGCGGGGTTCGGAGACCCAGTACTTC.

This clonotype came up many times. The gene calls are TRBV6-8 and TRBJ1-1; perhaps TRBD1 as D (5 bases). The CDR3 loop spans 14 amino acids. V was clipped by 3 bases and J by 9 bases, with 17 bases between them. CDR1 is MNHGY, CDR2 SAAAGT, per germline. The CDR3 DNA sequence: TGTGCCAGCAGTTATGGGGCCTTTCCGGGGCAAGCTTTCTTT. Translating it yields CASSYGAFPGQAFF.

Worth noting for this clonotype: The germline gene is not matched at one end of the junction; a read error may be the cause. This chain uses TRBV7-7 with TRBJ2-1, with TRBD2 matching over 8 bases. The CDR3 spans 13 residues. The germline V gene has CDR1 SSHAT and CDR2 FNYEAQ (reference sequence). This CDR3 is CASSLDAGGEQFF. In DNA, the CDR3 is TGTGCTAGCAGCTTAGACGCGGGAGGTGAGCAGTTCTTC.

This clonotype occurred many times. This sequence joins TRBV12-3 or TRBV12-4 and TRBJ2-5, with D possibly matching TRBD2 (6 bases). The CDR3 covers 15 residues. Between the trimmed V and J ends, which lost 3 bases and 4 bases, there was a span of 15 bases. In nucleotides, the CDR3 is TGTGCCAGCAGTTTTACAGGCGGAGGGTTAGAGACCCAGTACTTC. Translation gives CASSFTGGGLETQYF.

This clonotype occurred many times. The genes are TRBV11-2 and TRBJ1-2; tentative D call: TRBD1 (6 bases). V dropped 3 bases and J dropped 2 bases, with 13 bases sitting between them. The CDR3 runs 15 residues. Germline V CDR1 and CDR2: SGHAT, FQNNGV. The CDR3 loop is CASSLTTGLNYGYTF. The CDR3 coding sequence is TGTGCCAGCAGCTTGACAACAGGGCTCAACTATGGCTACACCTTC.

This clonotype was detected many times. The rearrangement joins TRBV6-2 or TRBV6-3 to TRBJ2-7, with D possibly TRBD2 on 6 matching bases. V lost 8 bases and J lost 2, with 22 bases in between. The CDR3 extends over 16 amino acids. Germline V gives CDR1 MNHEY, CDR2 SVGEGT. In DNA, the CDR3 is TGTGCCAGCGATGACTTTGGAGGGGAGTTCCCCTACGAGCAGTACTTC. It translates to CASDDFGGEFPYEQYF.

This clonotype showed up just a few times. The rearrangement links TRBV19 to TRBJ2-7; 8 nucleotides agree with TRBD1. Looked up from germline, CDR1 is LNHDA and CDR2 is SQIVND (reference sequence). The CDR3 covers 16 residues. V gave up 1 base and J gave up 3 bases; unmatched junction bases: 8. The CDR3 sequence is CASSIGTGTGNYEQYF. The CDR3 region has the DNA TGTGCCAGTAGTATAGGTACAGGGACAGGAAACTACGAGCAGTACTTC.

This clonotype appeared many times. V usage is TRBV2 and J usage is TRBJ1-1; the D gene is possibly TRBD1 (6 bases). The CDR3 sequence is 12 residues long. Trimming left V 7 bases short and J 4 bases short, with 10 bases between. Germline assignment: CDR1 SNHLY and CDR2 FYNNEI. CDR3 in DNA: TGTGCCAGCAACACAGGGATCACTGAAGCTTTCTTT. The encoded protein is CASNTGITEAFF.

In its sample, this clonotype was seen many times. V usage is TRBV29-1 and J usage is TRBJ2-6, with D maybe TRBD1 (6 bases). This CDR3 is built from 16 residues. Germline CDR1 and CDR2: SQVTM and ANQGSEA. V lost 6 bases and J 0 bases, leaving 15 bases between the germline ends. In DNA form, the CDR3 reads TGCAGCGTGTCCTGGACAGTGTACTCTGGGGCCAACGTCCTGACTTTC. This gives the protein CSVSWTVYSGANVLTF. Supplemented by reference TRBV29-1 and TRBJ2-6, the full variable domain reads SAVISQKPSRDICQRGTSLTIQCQVDSQVTMMFWYRQQPGQSLTLIATANQGSEATYESGFVIDKFPISRPNLTFSTLTVSNMSPEDSSIYLCSVSWTVYSGANVLTFGAGSRLTVL.

About this clonotype itself: A much larger clone differs from this one at a single base, so this may be a read error. This chain uses TRBV3-1 with TRBJ2-2; perhaps TRBD2 as D (5 bases). The CDR3 extends over 15 amino acids. Per germline, CDR1 LGHDT and CDR2 YNNKEL (reference sequence). In DNA, the CDR3 is TGTGCCAGCAGCCAAGTATCGATTGACACCGGGGAGCTGGTTTTT. Translating it yields CASSQVSIDTGELVF.

This clonotype appeared a few times. The chain carries TRBV9 and TRBJ2-5; D perhaps matches TRBD1 (6 bases). CDR3 size: 16 residues. V lost 0 bases, J lost 2 bases, and 14 bases lay in between. Germline V gives CDR1 SGDLS, CDR2 YYNGEE. CDR3: CASSVAPGAGQETQYF. In nucleotides, the CDR3 is TGTGCCAGCAGCGTAGCCCCAGGGGCCGGTCAAGAGACCCAGTACTTC.

This clonotype was picked up many times. The V and J genes are TRBV7-8 and TRBJ2-7; 12 bases agree with TRBD1. The germline gives CDR1 SGHVS, CDR2 FQNEAQ. The CDR3 length is 15 residues. J was trimmed by 5 bases and V by 5 bases; bases with no gene match: 7. CDR3 amino acids: CASSPGTGGRNEQYF. DNA for the CDR3: TGTGCCAGCAGCCCCGGGACAGGGGGCAGGAACGAGCAGTACTTC.

This clonotype was picked up many times. The V and J genes are TRBV12-3 or TRBV12-4 and TRBJ1-5; a weak D match, TRBD1 (6 bases). The CDR3 is made up of 14 amino acids. V lost 7 bases to trimming and J lost 1 base, with 11 bases between them. CDR3 nucleotide sequence: TGTGCCAGCACCAGGGGTAGGAGCAATCAGCCCCAGCATTTT. As protein: CASTRGRSNQPQHF.

This clonotype was counted many times. V gene TRBV24-1 combines with J gene TRBJ2-7; tentatively, D is TRBD1 (7 bases). The CDR3 runs 14 residues. V lost 4 bases, J lost 6 bases, and 15 bases lay in between. The germline CDR1 and CDR2 sequences are KGHDR and SFDVKD. The CDR3 bases are TGTGCCACCAGTGAGAGAGGAGGGGGCGGCGAGCAGTACTTC. As protein: CATSERGGGGEQYF.

In regard to this clonotype: Since a much larger clone is just one base distant, this may be a read error. The chain couples TRBV3-1 to TRBJ2-2; the match to TRBD2 covers 9 bases. The CDR3 extends over 12 amino acids. The germline gives CDR1 LGHDT, CDR2 YNNKEL (reference sequence). The CDR3 sequence is CASRTSGGELLF. The CDR3 DNA reads as TGTGCCAGCAGGACTAGCGGCGGGGAGCTGCTTTTT.

This clonotype was recorded at least ten times. The chain couples TRBV9 to TRBJ2-5; either TRBD1 or TRBD2 may supply D (5 bases each). The CDR3 length is 14 residues. The germline V and J ends were trimmed by 0 bases and 5 bases, with 11 bases remaining between them. From germline, CDR1 is SGDLS and CDR2 YYNGEE. CDR3 sequence: CASSVVPGQETQYF. The CDR3 DNA follows: TGTGCCAGCAGCGTAGTTCCGGGGCAGGAGACCCAGTACTTC.

This sequence joins TRBV5-1 and TRBJ2-7; maybe TRBD2 (6 bases). This CDR3 is built from 15 residues. Trimming removed 4 bases at V and 7 bases at J, with 21 bases between. Per the germline V gene, CDR1 is SGHRS and CDR2 is YFSETQ. The CDR3 region has the DNA TGCGCCAGCAGCGTGGATAGACGGACCGGGGGAGAGCAGTACTTC. As protein: CASSVDRRTGGEQYF.

This clonotype was detected ten times or more. The chain uses TRBV30 and TRBJ1-2; TRBD1 matches at 9 bases. Trimming removed 5 bases from V and 6 bases from J; junction bases left unmatched: 7. CDR1 GTSNPN and CDR2 SVGIG come from the germline V gene (reference sequence). There are 13 residues in the CDR3. In DNA form, the CDR3 reads TGTGCCTGGGCACAGGGGGCCTGGCATGGCTACACCTTC. Amino acids: CAWAQGAWHGYTF.

CDR3 sequence: CASSSHGTHYGYTF. CDR3 bases: TGTGCCAGCAGCTCTCACGGGACACACTATGGCTACACCTTC. The chain recombines TRBV7-9 with TRBJ1-2, with TRBD1 as a possible D gene (6 bases). Germline V gene sequence: CDR1 SEHNR, CDR2 FQNEAQ (reference sequence). Between the trimmed V and J ends, which lost 4 bases and 3 bases, there was a span of 12 bases. This CDR3 contains 14 residues.

The chain joins TRBV6-1 to TRBJ2-1; a weak D match, TRBD2 (6 bases). The CDR3 runs to 14 residues. The germline gives CDR1 MNHNS, CDR2 SASEGT. The germline V and J ends were trimmed by 8 bases and 0 bases, with 11 bases remaining between them. The CDR3 region is CASPRGSSYNEQFF. In DNA form, the CDR3 reads TGTGCCAGCCCCCGGGGGAGCTCCTACAATGAGCAGTTCTTC.

The V and J genes are TRBV7-2 and TRBJ2-7; 7 nucleotides match TRBD2. Germline CDR1 is SGHTA and CDR2 is FQGNSA. V lost 5 bases and J lost 0; bases outside the gene matches: 10. The CDR3 sequence is 16 residues long. The CDR3 spells CASSLPRAGVSYEQYF. CDR3 sequence (DNA): TGTGCCAGCAGCCTACCTAGGGCGGGGGTCTCCTACGAGCAGTACTTC.

This clonotype appeared many times. The rearrangement uses TRBV7-8 and TRBJ1-2; no definite D call. This CDR3 has 15 residues. Germline CDR1 SGHVS, CDR2 FQNEAQ. Trimming cost V 5 bases and J 0 bases, with 13 bases left between them. The CDR3 region is CASSPKVSPNYGYTF. The CDR3 DNA reads TGTGCCAGCAGCCCCAAAGTAAGCCCTAACTATGGCTACACCTTC.

Ten or more counts support this clonotype. V is TRBV12-3 or TRBV12-4 and J is TRBJ1-2; 12 positions agree with TRBD1. This CDR3 comprises 18 residues. V trimming: 5 bases; J trimming: 4 bases; junction bases outside the gene matches: 14. CDR3 protein: CASSVEGQGALDFYGYTF. CDR3 DNA sequence: TGTGCCAGCAGTGTAGAGGGACAGGGGGCCCTCGATTTCTATGGCTACACCTTC.

This clonotype was seen a few times. The J gene is TRBJ1-1, the V gene TRBV18, with 7 bases lining up with TRBD1. Unmatched junction bases numbered 1, after V lost 2 bases and J lost 7 bases. The CDR3 has 12 residues. The germline V gene has CDR1 KGHSH and CDR2 LQKENI. CDR3 loop: CASSPAGGEAFF. DNA for the CDR3: TGTGCCAGCTCACCAGCAGGGGGTGAAGCTTTCTTT.

This clonotype appeared many times. The chain carries TRBV4-1 and TRBJ1-5; TRBD1 matches 7 bases. Per germline, CDR1 MGHRA and CDR2 YSYEKL. V gave up 4 bases and J gave up 4 bases; unmatched junction bases: 4. There are 14 residues in the CDR3. CDR3 loop: CASSRTGLNQPQHF. The CDR3, as DNA: TGCGCCAGCAGCCGGACAGGCCTTAATCAGCCCCAGCATTTT.